This T cell receptor (beta chain) originates from a study of early T cells in non-severe SARS-CoV-2 infection. Study results and limitations: Matching results from VDJdb favored anti-spike CD8 responses, leaving private and CD4 specificities undetected.

Unique molecular identifiers tagged individual cDNA molecules. One entry per CDR3 protein, called by TCRdb with MiXCR from the 5' RACE reads. The sample holds approximately 100,000 distinct CDR3 sequences, roughly 15% seen once. This clonotype was seen many times. The antigen is not known. This TCR was recovered from an adult who was a healthcare worker with PCR-confirmed SARS-CoV-2 infection or an uninfected control (not recorded which). The sample was whole blood.

Here the CDR3 reads CAWSVPERGSYNEQFF. In DNA form, the CDR3 reads TGTGCCTGGAGTGTACCGGAGCGGGGGTCCTACAATGAGCAGTTCTTC. The rearrangement links TRBV30 to TRBJ2-1, with TRBD2 matching over 8 bases. There are 16 residues in the CDR3. The J segment lost 1 base and the V segment lost 0 bases, leaving 5 bases of the junction unmatched. The germline V gene has CDR1 GTSNPN and CDR2 SVGIG (reference sequence).